A selection of T cell receptor beta chains follows, all from one sample in a study of shared clonotypes between healthy human individuals. TCRdb's table, derived via immunoSEQ multiplex PCR, lists solely in-frame clones and lacks some. Here the sample spans some 2,500,000 clones, just under 95% being singletons. Specimen: naive CD4+ T cells from PBMCs. The source is a man aged 18-30 years in good health. Some clones in this sample may be carry-over from other donors' samples. Each CDR3 is given with its conserved first and last residue. D genes are given only for firm matches. The size entry is marked missing in some rows and otherwise reads once, few, many or a size class.

v_gene: TRBV5-1
abundance: few
d_gene: -
j_gene: TRBJ1-5
CDR3aa: CASSLEGGNQPQHF
CDR3nt: TGCGCCAGCAGCTTGGAGGGGGGCAATCAGCCCCAGCATTTT

v_gene: TRBV5-1
abundance: once
d_gene: -
j_gene: TRBJ2-2
CDR3aa: CASSLLRESQTGELFF
CDR3nt: TGCGCCAGCAGCTTGCTACGGGAGTCTCAAACCGGGGAGCTGTTTTTT

v_gene: TRBV28
abundance: -
d_gene: TRBD1
j_gene: TRBJ2-3
CDR3aa: CASSFNGQGADTQYF
CDR3nt: TGTGCCAGCAGTTTTAACGGACAGGGGGCAGATACGCAGTATTTT

v_gene: TRBV28
abundance: -
d_gene: -
j_gene: TRBJ2-7
CDR3aa: CASSFGGPYEQYF
CDR3nt: TGTGCCAGCAGTTTCGGGGGGCCCTACGAGCAGTACTTC

v_gene: TRBV28
abundance: few
d_gene: -
j_gene: TRBJ2-7
CDR3aa: CASSLIRRYEQYF
CDR3nt: TGTGCCAGCAGTTTAATCCGGCGTTACGAGCAGTACTTC

v_gene: TRBV7-9
abundance: -
d_gene: -
j_gene: TRBJ1-1
CDR3aa: CASKPPPLLNTEAFF
CDR3nt: TGTGCCAGCAAACCACCCCCCCTCCTGAACACTGAAGCTTTCTTT

v_gene: TRBV28
abundance: -
d_gene: -
j_gene: TRBJ1-2
CDR3aa: CASTQTGHYGYTF
CDR3nt: TGTGCCAGCACCCAAACAGGTCACTATGGCTACACCTTC

v_gene: TRBV5-6
abundance: -
d_gene: -
j_gene: TRBJ2-7
CDR3aa: CASSLADYEQYF
CDR3nt: TGTGCCAGCAGCTTGGCCGACTACGAGCAGTACTTC

v_gene: TRBV2
abundance: once
d_gene: -
j_gene: TRBJ2-2
CDR3aa: CASSEGRANTGELFF
CDR3nt: TGTGCCAGCAGTGAAGGTCGCGCGAACACCGGGGAGCTGTTTTTT

v_gene: TRBV5-1
abundance: -
d_gene: TRBD2
j_gene: TRBJ2-1
CDR3aa: CASSLAGTSSNNEQFF
CDR3nt: TGCGCCAGCAGCTTGGCTGGGACTAGCTCTAACAATGAGCAGTTCTTC

v_gene: TRBV7-2
abundance: -
d_gene: -
j_gene: TRBJ1-1
CDR3aa: CASSDGVNTEAFF
CDR3nt: TGTGCCAGCAGCGACGGTGTGAACACTGAAGCTTTCTTT

v_gene: TRBV30
abundance: -
d_gene: TRBD1
j_gene: TRBJ2-5
CDR3aa: CAWGQGEETQYF
CDR3nt: TGTGCCTGGGGACAGGGCGAAGAGACCCAGTACTTC

v_gene: TRBV28
abundance: once
d_gene: TRBD1
j_gene: TRBJ1-1
CDR3aa: CASSSGGLGTEAFF
CDR3nt: TGTGCCAGCAGTTCAGGGGGCTTGGGCACTGAAGCTTTCTTT

v_gene: TRBV6-5
abundance: -
d_gene: TRBD2
j_gene: TRBJ2-3
CDR3aa: CASSYFLAGTDTQYF
CDR3nt: TGTGCCAGCAGTTACTTCCTAGCGGGCACAGATACGCAGTATTTT

v_gene: TRBV7-9
abundance: -
d_gene: -
j_gene: TRBJ2-7
CDR3aa: CASSLIAGSYEQYF
CDR3nt: TGTGCCAGCAGCTTAATCGCGGGGTCCTACGAGCAGTACTTC

v_gene: TRBV6-5
abundance: once
d_gene: -
j_gene: TRBJ2-7
CDR3aa: CASSSGPRSRQYF
CDR3nt: TGTGCCAGCAGCTCCGGACCGCGGTCGCGGCAGTACTTC

v_gene: TRBV5-1
abundance: -
d_gene: -
j_gene: TRBJ2-7
CDR3aa: CASSMDRSFGREQYF
CDR3nt: TGCGCCAGCAGCATGGACAGATCCTTCGGCCGCGAGCAGTACTTC

v_gene: TRBV4-1
abundance: -
d_gene: -
j_gene: TRBJ1-2
CDR3aa: CASSQAGQGSISYGYTF
CDR3nt: TGCGCCAGCAGCCAGGCTGGGCAGGGGAGTATCAGCTATGGCTACACCTTC

v_gene: TRBV29-1
abundance: -
d_gene: TRBD1
j_gene: TRBJ2-3
CDR3aa: CSVEGGTGEVDTQYF
CDR3nt: TGCAGCGTTGAGGGTGGGACAGGGGAGGTAGATACGCAGTATTTT

v_gene: TRBV2
abundance: -
d_gene: TRBD1
j_gene: TRBJ2-3
CDR3aa: CASAEDRGTDTQYF
CDR3nt: TGTGCCAGCGCTGAGGACAGGGGCACAGATACGCAGTATTTT

v_gene: TRBV7-9
abundance: -
d_gene: -
j_gene: TRBJ1-1
CDR3aa: CASSLFILPEAEAFF
CDR3nt: TGTGCCAGCAGCTTATTTATCTTACCAGAAGCTGAAGCTTTCTTT

v_gene: TRBV7-8
abundance: -
d_gene: TRBD1
j_gene: TRBJ2-7
CDR3aa: CASSLRTGGNEQYF
CDR3nt: TGTGCCAGCAGCTTACGGACAGGGGGGAACGAGCAGTACTTC

v_gene: TRBV2
abundance: -
d_gene: -
j_gene: TRBJ2-5
CDR3aa: CASSPNSGIQETQYF
CDR3nt: TGTGCCAGCAGTCCGAATAGCGGAATCCAAGAGACCCAGTACTTC

v_gene: TRBV5-4
abundance: -
d_gene: TRBD1
j_gene: TRBJ2-5
CDR3aa: CASSYDRAETQYF
CDR3nt: TGTGCCAGCAGCTACGACAGGGCGGAGACCCAGTACTTC

v_gene: TRBV18
abundance: -
d_gene: -
j_gene: TRBJ1-5
CDR3aa: CASSPGRDQPQHF
CDR3nt: TGTGCCAGCTCACCCGGGAGGGATCAGCCCCAGCATTTT

v_gene: TRBV18
abundance: -
d_gene: TRBD1
j_gene: TRBJ2-3
CDR3aa: CASSPRQGGDTQYF
CDR3nt: TGTGCCAGCTCACCTAGACAGGGGGGAGATACGCAGTATTTT

v_gene: TRBV5-1
abundance: few
d_gene: -
j_gene: TRBJ2-3
CDR3aa: CASSLGPTDTQYF
CDR3nt: TGCGCCAGCAGCTTGGGGCCCACAGATACGCAGTATTTT

v_gene: TRBV4-3
abundance: -
d_gene: -
j_gene: TRBJ2-1
CDR3aa: CASSQELLEFYVGRDNEQFF
CDR3nt: TGCGCCAGCAGCCAAGAATTGTTGGAGTTCTATGTCGGCCGAGACAATGAGCAGTTCTTC

v_gene: TRBV10-3
abundance: -
d_gene: -
j_gene: TRBJ2-7
CDR3aa: CAISEITGTYEQYF
CDR3nt: TGTGCCATCAGTGAGATAACAGGCACCTACGAGCAGTACTTC

v_gene: TRBV5-1
abundance: -
d_gene: TRBD2
j_gene: TRBJ2-7
CDR3aa: CASRNIAGGYEQYF
CDR3nt: TGCGCCAGCAGGAATATAGCGGGAGGTTACGAGCAGTACTTC

v_gene: TRBV10-1
abundance: once
d_gene: TRBD1
j_gene: TRBJ2-3
CDR3aa: CASSESRDRGADTQYF
CDR3nt: TGCGCCAGCAGTGAGTCCCGGGACAGGGGTGCAGATACGCAGTATTTT

v_gene: TRBV25-1
abundance: -
d_gene: TRBD1
j_gene: TRBJ1-5
CDR3aa: CASSDSRTGLVQPQHF
CDR3nt: TGTGCCAGCAGTGACAGCCGGACAGGGTTGGTTCAGCCCCAGCATTTT

v_gene: TRBV27
abundance: -
d_gene: -
j_gene: TRBJ2-2
CDR3aa: CASSDFWGANTGELFF
CDR3nt: TGTGCCAGCAGTGACTTTTGGGGAGCGAACACCGGGGAGCTGTTTTTT

v_gene: TRBV21-1
abundance: -
d_gene: -
j_gene: TRBJ2-1
CDR3aa: CASSERQGPARHEQFF
CDR3nt: TGTGCCAGCAGCGAGCGACAGGGGCCCGCGCGTCATGAGCAGTTCTTC

v_gene: TRBV19
abundance: once
d_gene: -
j_gene: TRBJ1-2
CDR3aa: CASSNRATRGYTF
CDR3nt: TGTGCCAGTAGTAACAGGGCAACACGCGGCTACACCTTC

v_gene: TRBV11-3
abundance: -
d_gene: TRBD2
j_gene: TRBJ2-2
CDR3aa: CASSLASSGVRELFF
CDR3nt: TGTGCCAGCAGCTTAGCGTCTAGCGGGGTGAGGGAGCTGTTTTTT

v_gene: TRBV30
abundance: -
d_gene: TRBD2
j_gene: TRBJ2-3
CDR3aa: CAWSPRGVTDTQYF
CDR3nt: TGTGCCTGGAGCCCACGGGGGGTCACAGATACGCAGTATTTT

v_gene: TRBV28
abundance: once
d_gene: -
j_gene: TRBJ1-5
CDR3aa: CASSLRSQPQHF
CDR3nt: TGTGCCAGCAGTTTAAGGAGTCAGCCCCAGCATTTT

v_gene: TRBV7-9
abundance: -
d_gene: TRBD2
j_gene: TRBJ2-5
CDR3aa: CASSPGLAGDGQKGTQYF
CDR3nt: TGTGCCAGCAGCCCCGGACTAGCGGGAGATGGTCAAAAGGGAACCCAGTACTTC

v_gene: TRBV9
abundance: -
d_gene: TRBD1
j_gene: TRBJ2-1
CDR3aa: CASSATTGVGYNEQFF
CDR3nt: TGTGCCAGCAGCGCGACGACAGGGGTAGGCTACAATGAGCAGTTCTTC

v_gene: TRBV25-1
abundance: -
d_gene: TRBD1
j_gene: TRBJ2-7
CDR3aa: CASSEFPRDRAYEQYF
CDR3nt: TGTGCCAGCAGTGAATTTCCCCGGGACAGAGCCTACGAGCAGTACTTC

v_gene: TRBV2
abundance: -
d_gene: -
j_gene: TRBJ1-5
CDR3aa: CASSAGTGGQPQHF
CDR3nt: TGTGCCAGCAGTGCGGGGACGGGGGGTCAGCCCCAGCATTTT

v_gene: TRBV19
abundance: -
d_gene: -
j_gene: TRBJ2-7
CDR3aa: CASSTTGNGGERDEQYF
CDR3nt: TGTGCCAGTAGTACGACAGGGAATGGAGGGGAACGCGACGAGCAGTACTTC

v_gene: TRBV9
abundance: once
d_gene: -
j_gene: TRBJ1-2
CDR3aa: CASSVGFGYTF
CDR3nt: TGTGCCAGCAGCGTAGGGTTTGGCTACACCTTC

v_gene: TRBV29-1
abundance: few
d_gene: TRBD2
j_gene: TRBJ2-2
CDR3aa: CSSLGGQGDGELFF
CDR3nt: TGCAGCTCCCTGGGAGGGCAGGGTGACGGGGAGCTGTTTTTT

v_gene: TRBV28
abundance: -
d_gene: -
j_gene: TRBJ1-5
CDR3aa: CASSFRQVGREPQHF
CDR3nt: TGTGCCAGCAGTTTTAGGCAGGTGGGACGGGAGCCCCAGCATTTT

v_gene: TRBV28
abundance: -
d_gene: -
j_gene: TRBJ1-1
CDR3aa: CASTLGGKGAEAFF
CDR3nt: TGTGCCAGCACCTTGGGCGGGAAGGGGGCTGAAGCTTTCTTT

v_gene: TRBV5-1
abundance: -
d_gene: TRBD1
j_gene: TRBJ1-1
CDR3aa: CASSLDPVRDRGMNTEAFF
CDR3nt: TGCGCCAGCAGCTTGGATCCTGTACGGGACAGGGGAATGAACACTGAAGCTTTCTTT

v_gene: TRBV6-1
abundance: -
d_gene: -
j_gene: TRBJ1-2
CDR3aa: CASRGGHGYTF
CDR3nt: TGTGCCAGCAGAGGGGGACATGGCTACACCTTC

v_gene: TRBV7-9
abundance: -
d_gene: TRBD2
j_gene: TRBJ2-7
CDR3aa: CASSSPHGLAESYEQYF
CDR3nt: TGTGCCAGCAGCTCCCCCCACGGACTAGCGGAGTCCTACGAGCAGTACTTC

v_gene: TRBV6-5
abundance: -
d_gene: TRBD1
j_gene: TRBJ1-2
CDR3aa: CASSYPTGVGYTF
CDR3nt: TGTGCCAGCAGTTACCCTACAGGGGTTGGCTACACCTTC

v_gene: TRBV7-2
abundance: -
d_gene: -
j_gene: TRBJ2-7
CDR3aa: CASSSLVGREQYF
CDR3nt: TGTGCCAGCAGCTCATTAGTGGGGCGCGAGCAGTACTTC

v_gene: TRBV14
abundance: -
d_gene: -
j_gene: TRBJ2-2
CDR3aa: CASSQYSGWAGELFF
CDR3nt: TGTGCCAGCAGCCAATACTCGGGTTGGGCCGGGGAGCTGTTTTTT